This T cell receptor (beta chain) was captured in a study of cytomegalovirus exposure and HLA in healthy donors. Trimming took 2 bases from V and 5 from J; bases not matched to a gene: 9. CDR1 is ENHRY and CDR2 is SYGVKD in the germline V gene. CDR3 length: 16 residues. The PCR ran on 60 Vbeta and 13 Jbeta primers. Sequenced by immunoSEQ multiplex PCR; TCRdb stores in-frame clones only, minus some. This sample has about 140,000 clones, with under 70% found just once. This TCR was recovered from a woman aged 55-69 years in good health and CMV-seronegative. V is TRBV10-3 and J is TRBJ2-5; 9 bases are shared with TRBD2. Sequenced input: PBMCs. The CDR3 here is CAISEGGGGARETQYF. The CDR3 DNA sequence: TGTGCCATCAGTGAGGGGGGCGGGGGGGCCCGGGAGACCCAGTACTTC.